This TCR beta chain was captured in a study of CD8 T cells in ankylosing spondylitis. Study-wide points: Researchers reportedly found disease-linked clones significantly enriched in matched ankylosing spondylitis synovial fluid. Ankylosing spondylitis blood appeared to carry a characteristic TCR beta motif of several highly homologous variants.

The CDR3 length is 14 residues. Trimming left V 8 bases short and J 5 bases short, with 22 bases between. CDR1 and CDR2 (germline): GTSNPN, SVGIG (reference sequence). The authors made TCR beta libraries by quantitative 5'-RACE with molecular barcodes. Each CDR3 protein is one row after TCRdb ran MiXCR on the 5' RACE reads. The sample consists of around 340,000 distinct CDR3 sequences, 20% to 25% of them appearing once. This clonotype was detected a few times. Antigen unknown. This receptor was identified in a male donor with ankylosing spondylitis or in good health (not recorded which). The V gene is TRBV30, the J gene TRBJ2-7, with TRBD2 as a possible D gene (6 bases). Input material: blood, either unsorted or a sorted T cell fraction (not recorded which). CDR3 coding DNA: TGTGCCGGCGCCCCGGGACTGGAACCCCACGAGCAGTACTTC. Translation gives CAGAPGLEPHEQYF.